Shown below are 17 T cell receptor beta chains from a single sample sequenced in a study of T cell changes during pregnancy in multiple sclerosis. Measured with immunoSEQ multiplex PCR; TCRdb has only the in-frame clones, and not every one. This sample has about 79,000 clones, with over 80% found just once. The sequenced sample was CD4+ T cells from peripheral blood mononuclear cells, obtained in the second trimester of pregnancy. The receptors were sampled from a female donor with multiple sclerosis, enrolled in a pregnancy study.

The rearrangement links TRBV7-2 to TRBJ1-1; tentative D call: TRBD1 (5 bases). The V end was cut by 4 bases, the J end by 3 bases, with 12 bases between. CDR3 length: 14 amino acids. Germline CDR1 SGHTA, CDR2 FQGNSA. CDR3 nucleotide sequence: TGTGCCAGCAGCTCCTCCAGGGTGTACACTGAAGCTTTCTTT. Translated: CASSSSRVYTEAFF.

The chain couples TRBV9 to TRBJ1-1, with D possibly being TRBD1 (5 bases). CDR3 size: 14 residues. Looked up from germline, CDR1 is SGDLS and CDR2 is YYNGEE. Trimming took off 0 bases at V and 0 bases at J, with 6 bases between the two ends. CDR3 region: CASSVAGMNTEAFF. Written as DNA, the CDR3 is TGTGCCAGCAGCGTAGCAGGGATGAACACTGAAGCTTTCTTT.

The chain uses TRBV2 and TRBJ1-2, with 8 bases matching TRBD1. J lost 8 bases, V lost 5 bases, and 7 bases had no gene match. CDR1 is SNHLY, CDR2 FYNNEI, per germline. There are 13 residues in the CDR3. The CDR3 loop reads CASSPDRVWGYTF. CDR3 DNA: TGTGCCAGCAGTCCGGACAGGGTTTGGGGCTACACCTTC. Full variable domain (remainder filled in from reference TRBV2 and TRBJ1-2): EPEVTQTPSHQVTQMGQEVILRCVPISNHLYFYWYRQILGQKVEFLVSFYNNEISEKSEIFDDQFSVERPDGSNFTLKIRSTKLEDSAMYFCASSPDRVWGYTFGSGTRLTVV.

The V and J genes are TRBV27 and TRBJ2-2; 8 positions agree with TRBD2. V lost 2 bases to trimming and J lost 0 bases; unmatched junction nucleotides: 8. Germline CDR1 reads MNHEY; CDR2 reads SMNVEV (reference sequence). The CDR3 spans 18 residues. CDR3 protein: CASSLRGGGFANTGELFF. In DNA form, the CDR3 reads TGTGCCAGCAGTTTAAGGGGCGGGGGGTTCGCGAACACCGGGGAGCTGTTTTTT.

This rearrangement joins TRBV9 to TRBJ1-2; weak D call: TRBD1 (6 bases). Per the germline V gene, CDR1 is SGDLS and CDR2 is YYNGEE. The CDR3 has 15 residues. The V end lost 3 bases, the J end lost 2 bases, and 14 bases lay between the germline ends. The CDR3 DNA follows: TGTGCCAGCAGCGCCGGACAGAGAACCAACTATGGCTACACCTTC. Translating gives CASSAGQRTNYGYTF.

This clone occurred a few times. This sequence joins TRBV2 and TRBJ1-5; TRBD1 matches 8 bases. J was trimmed by 3 bases and V by 7 bases; bases with no gene match: 5. Germline V gene lookup returns CDR1 SNHLY and CDR2 FYNNEI. CDR3 length equals 14 residues. CDR3 coding DNA: TGTGCCAGCAAGACGGACAGGGCCAATCAGCCCCAGCATTTT. Translated: CASKTDRANQPQHF.

Only one count was recorded for this clone. The rearrangement links TRBV15 to TRBJ1-2; weak D call: TRBD1 (6 bases). This CDR3 has 16 amino acids. The germline CDR1 and CDR2 sequences are LNHNV and YYDKDF (reference sequence). Trimming removed 4 bases from V and 8 bases from J, with 23 bases in between. The CDR3 here is CATSTQKKGDVHGYTF. The CDR3, as DNA: TGTGCCACCAGCACTCAGAAGAAGGGGGATGTTCACGGCTACACCTTC. Looking up the rest from reference TRBV15 and TRBJ1-2 gives the full variable domain: DAMVIQNPRYQVTQFGKPVTLSCSQTLNHNVMYWYQQKSSQAPKLLFHYYDKDFNNEADTPDNFQSRRPNTSFCFLDIRSPGLGDTAMYLCATSTQKKGDVHGYTFGSGTRLTVV.

The chain uses TRBV28 and TRBJ2-1, with 14 bases lining up with TRBD2. J gave up 9 bases and V 6 bases, and 4 bases lay outside the gene matches. The CDR3 contains 14 residues. Germline CDR1 reads MDHEN; CDR2 reads SYDVKM. Here the CDR3 DNA reads TGTGCCAGCAGCCCGGGACTAGCGGGAGTTGAGCAGTTCTTC. This sequence encodes CASSPGLAGVEQFF.

The chain couples TRBV10-3 to TRBJ2-1, with TRBD2 matching over 10 bases. V lost 7 bases, J lost 5 bases, and 8 bases stayed unmatched. The germline gives CDR1 ENHRY, CDR2 SYGVKD. The CDR3 consists of 15 residues. The CDR3: CAIKASGSDNNEQFF. DNA of the CDR3: TGTGCCATCAAGGCTAGCGGGAGTGACAACAATGAGCAGTTCTTC.

The V gene is TRBV4-2, the J gene TRBJ2-5; no firm D call. This CDR3 comprises 15 residues. Per germline, CDR1 LGHNA and CDR2 YNFKEQ. V lost 0 bases to trimming and J lost 5 bases, with 13 bases between them. The chain's CDR3 is CASSQDFALRETQYF. The CDR3 region has the DNA TGTGCCAGCAGCCAAGATTTTGCGCTCAGGGAGACCCAGTACTTC.

CDR3 in amino acids: CASSKEVGGGLDSGYTF. CDR3 in DNA: TGTGCCAGCAGCAAAGAGGTGGGAGGGGGGCTAGACTCTGGCTACACCTTC. V and J are TRBV21-1 and TRBJ1-2. TRBV21-1 is a pseudogene locus. CDR3 length: 17 residues.

This chain uses TRBV14 with TRBJ2-3; 12 nucleotides line up with TRBD2. The CDR3 has 20 residues. V shed 0 bases and J 3 bases; nucleotides not matched to a gene: 13. The germline V gene encodes CDR1 SGHDN and CDR2 FVKESK. CDR3 coding DNA: TGTGCCAGCAGCCAAGACACTGGGACTAGCGGGTATTGGGGAACAGATACGCAGTATTTT. This codes for CASSQDTGTSGYWGTDTQYF.

J is TRBJ2-2 and V is TRBV30, with 11 bases lining up with TRBD2. CDR3 length: 16 residues. V gave up 3 bases and J gave up 1 base; unmatched junction bases: 4. Germline CDR1 and CDR2: GTSNPN and SVGIG (reference sequence). CDR3 sequence: CAWSGGTSGNTGELFF. The CDR3, as DNA: TGTGCCTGGAGCGGCGGGACTAGCGGGAACACCGGGGAGCTGTTTTTT.

The V call is TRBV28, the J call TRBJ2-7, with TRBD2 as a possible D gene (5 bases). V shed 4 bases and J shed 2 bases, with 15 bases lying between them. The length of the CDR3 is 15 residues. The germline V gene encodes CDR1 MDHEN and CDR2 SYDVKM. The CDR3 nucleotides read TGTGCCAGCAGTTCTCCTCGGGGTTCGGCCTACGAGCAGTACTTC. Residues: CASSSPRGSAYEQYF.

V is TRBV6-6 and J is TRBJ2-7; 7 bases match TRBD2. Germline CDR1 reads MNHNY; CDR2 reads SVGAGI (reference sequence). The junction had 6 bases not matched to a gene; V was cut back by 7 bases and J by 0 bases. The CDR3 is made up of 14 amino acids. The CDR3 region has the DNA TGTGCCAGCAATCAAGCGGGGCTCTCCTACGAGCAGTACTTC. This gives the protein CASNQAGLSYEQYF.

The CDR3 sequence is CAIRPSGLAGGFGETQYF. CDR3 in DNA: TGTGCCATCAGACCCTCTGGACTAGCGGGAGGATTCGGGGAGACCCAGTACTTC. J is TRBJ2-5 and V is TRBV10-3; the match to TRBD2 covers 14 bases. Germline values: CDR1 ENHRY, CDR2 SYGVKD. Trimming at V came to 6 bases and at J to 5 bases, leaving 14 bases not matched to a gene. The CDR3 loop spans 18 amino acids.

This chain connects TRBV7-9 to TRBJ1-1, with D perhaps matching TRBD1 (5 bases). CDR1 and CDR2 from the germline V gene are SEHNR and FQNEAQ (reference sequence). The CDR3 is 16 amino acids. V lost 2 bases and J lost 3, with 16 bases in between. In DNA form, the CDR3 reads TGTGCCAGCAGCTTATGGACGTTCAGGGAGGACACTGAAGCTTTCTTT. It codes for CASSLWTFREDTEAFF. Drawing the rest from reference TRBV7-9 and TRBJ1-1, the complete variable domain is DTGVSQNPRHKITKRGQNVTFRCDPISEHNRLYWYRQTLGQGPEFLTYFQNEAQLEKSRLLSDRFSAERPKGSFSTLEIQRTEQGDSAMYLCASSLWTFREDTEAFFGQGTRLTVV.